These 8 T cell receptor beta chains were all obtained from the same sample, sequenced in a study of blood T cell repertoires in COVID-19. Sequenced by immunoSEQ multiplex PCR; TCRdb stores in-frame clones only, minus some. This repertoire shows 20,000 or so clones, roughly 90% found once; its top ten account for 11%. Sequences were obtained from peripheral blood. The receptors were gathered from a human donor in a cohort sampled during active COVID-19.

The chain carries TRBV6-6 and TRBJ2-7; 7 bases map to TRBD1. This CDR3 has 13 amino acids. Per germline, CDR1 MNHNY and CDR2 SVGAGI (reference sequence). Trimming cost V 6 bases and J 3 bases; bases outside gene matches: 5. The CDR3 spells CASSRQGFYEQYF. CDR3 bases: TGTGCCAGCAGCAGACAGGGATTCTACGAGCAGTACTTC.

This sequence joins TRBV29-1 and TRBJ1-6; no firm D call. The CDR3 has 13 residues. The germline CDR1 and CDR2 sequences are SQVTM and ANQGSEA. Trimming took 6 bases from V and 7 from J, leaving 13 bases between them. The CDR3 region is CSVREVANSPLHF. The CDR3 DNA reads TGCAGCGTGAGGGAGGTGGCGAATTCACCCCTCCACTTT.

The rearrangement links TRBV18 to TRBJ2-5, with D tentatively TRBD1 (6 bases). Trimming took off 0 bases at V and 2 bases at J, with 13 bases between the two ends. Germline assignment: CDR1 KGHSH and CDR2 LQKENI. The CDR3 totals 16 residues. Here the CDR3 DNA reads TGTGCCAGCTCACCACCGTCAGGGGAAGGTCAAGAGACCCAGTACTTC. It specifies CASSPPSGEGQETQYF.

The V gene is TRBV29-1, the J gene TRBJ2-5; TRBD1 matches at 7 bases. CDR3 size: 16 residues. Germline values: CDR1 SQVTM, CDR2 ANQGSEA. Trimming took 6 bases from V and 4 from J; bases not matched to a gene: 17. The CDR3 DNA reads TGCAGCGTCCGTAGCCGAGGGGGCTCCCCTCCAGAGACCCAGTACTTC. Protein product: CSVRSRGGSPPETQYF.

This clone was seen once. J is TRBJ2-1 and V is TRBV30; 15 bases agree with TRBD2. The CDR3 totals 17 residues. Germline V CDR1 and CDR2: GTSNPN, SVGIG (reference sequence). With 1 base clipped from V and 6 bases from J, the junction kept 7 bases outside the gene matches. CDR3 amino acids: CAWSALPGLAGGNEQFF. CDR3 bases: TGTGCCTGGAGTGCCCTCCCGGGACTAGCGGGGGGCAATGAGCAGTTCTTC.

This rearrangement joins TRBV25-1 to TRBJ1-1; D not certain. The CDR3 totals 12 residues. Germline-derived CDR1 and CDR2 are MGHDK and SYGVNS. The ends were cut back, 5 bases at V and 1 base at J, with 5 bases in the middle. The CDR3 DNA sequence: TGTGCCAGCAGTCACTCGAACACTGAAGCTTTCTTT. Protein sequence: CASSHSNTEAFF.

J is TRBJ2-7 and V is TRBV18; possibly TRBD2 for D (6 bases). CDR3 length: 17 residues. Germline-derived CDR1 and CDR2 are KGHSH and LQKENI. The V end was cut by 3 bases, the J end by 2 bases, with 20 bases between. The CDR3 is CASSPRSLGGKAYEQYF. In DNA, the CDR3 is TGTGCCAGCTCACCTCGGTCACTAGGAGGGAAAGCCTACGAGCAGTACTTC.

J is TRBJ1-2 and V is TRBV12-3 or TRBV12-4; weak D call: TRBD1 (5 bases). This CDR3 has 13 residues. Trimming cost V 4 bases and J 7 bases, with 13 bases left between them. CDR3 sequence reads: CASSSARGLGYTF. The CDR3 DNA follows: TGTGCCAGCAGTTCCGCAAGGGGCCTTGGCTACACCTTC.